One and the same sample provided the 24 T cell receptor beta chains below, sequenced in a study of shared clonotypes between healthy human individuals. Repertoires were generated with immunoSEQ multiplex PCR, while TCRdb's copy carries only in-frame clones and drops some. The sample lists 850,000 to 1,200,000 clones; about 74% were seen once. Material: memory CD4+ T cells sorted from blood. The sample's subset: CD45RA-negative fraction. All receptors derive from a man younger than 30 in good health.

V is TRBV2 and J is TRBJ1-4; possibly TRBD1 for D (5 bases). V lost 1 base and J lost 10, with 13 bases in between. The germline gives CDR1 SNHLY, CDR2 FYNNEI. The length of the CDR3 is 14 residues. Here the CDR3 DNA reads TGTGCCAGCAGTGAAGAGCCGGGGCGCGGAAAACTGTTTTTT. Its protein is CASSEEPGRGKLFF.

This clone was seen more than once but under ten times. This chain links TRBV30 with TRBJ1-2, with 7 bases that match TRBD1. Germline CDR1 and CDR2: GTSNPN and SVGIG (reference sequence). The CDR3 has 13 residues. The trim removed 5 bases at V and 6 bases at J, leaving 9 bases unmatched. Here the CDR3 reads CAWSEGANHGYTF. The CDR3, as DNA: TGTGCCTGGTCGGAGGGGGCGAACCATGGCTACACCTTC.

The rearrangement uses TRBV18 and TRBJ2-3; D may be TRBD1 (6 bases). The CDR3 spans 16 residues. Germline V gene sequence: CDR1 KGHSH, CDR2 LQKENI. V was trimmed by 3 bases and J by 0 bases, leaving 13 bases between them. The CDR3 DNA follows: TGTGCCAGCTCACCCGAGACAGGATTTAGCACAGATACGCAGTATTTT. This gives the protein CASSPETGFSTDTQYF.

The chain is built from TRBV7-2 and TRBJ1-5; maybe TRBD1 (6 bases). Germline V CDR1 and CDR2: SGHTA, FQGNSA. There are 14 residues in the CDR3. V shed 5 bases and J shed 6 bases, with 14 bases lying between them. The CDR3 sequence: CASSPRGGSQPQHF. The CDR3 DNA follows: TGTGCCAGCAGCCCCCGGGGGGGCAGTCAGCCCCAGCATTTT. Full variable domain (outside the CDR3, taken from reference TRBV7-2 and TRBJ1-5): GAGVSQSPSNKVTEKGKDVELRCDPISGHTALYWYRQSLGQGLEFLIYFQGNSAPDKSGLPSDRFSAERTGGSVSTLTIQRTQQEDSAVYLCASSPRGGSQPQHFGDGTRLSIL.

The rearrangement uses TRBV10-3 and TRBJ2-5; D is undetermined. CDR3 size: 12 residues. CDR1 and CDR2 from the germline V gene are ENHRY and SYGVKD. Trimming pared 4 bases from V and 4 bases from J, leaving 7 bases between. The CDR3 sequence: CAISGATETQYF. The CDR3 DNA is TGTGCCATCAGTGGGGCTACAGAGACCCAGTACTTC.

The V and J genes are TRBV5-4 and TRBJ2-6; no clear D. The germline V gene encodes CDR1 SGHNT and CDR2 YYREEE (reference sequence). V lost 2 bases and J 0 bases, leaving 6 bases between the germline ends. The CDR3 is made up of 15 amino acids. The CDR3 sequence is CASSFGRSGANVLTF. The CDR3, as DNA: TGTGCCAGCAGCTTTGGTCGCTCTGGGGCCAACGTCCTGACTTTC.

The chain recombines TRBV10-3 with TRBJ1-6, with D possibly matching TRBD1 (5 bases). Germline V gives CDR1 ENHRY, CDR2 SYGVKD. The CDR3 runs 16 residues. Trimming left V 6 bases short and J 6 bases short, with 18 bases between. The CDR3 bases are TGTGCCATCAGGGGGGGAACAGGAGAAGGTAATTCACCCCTCCACTTT. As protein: CAIRGGTGEGNSPLHF.

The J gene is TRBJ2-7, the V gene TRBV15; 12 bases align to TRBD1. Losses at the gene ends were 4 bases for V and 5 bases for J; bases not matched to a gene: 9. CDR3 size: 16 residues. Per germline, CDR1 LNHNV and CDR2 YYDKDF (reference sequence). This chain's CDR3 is CATSMRRGQGADEQYF. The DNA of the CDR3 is TGTGCCACCAGCATGCGTAGGGGACAGGGGGCGGACGAGCAGTACTTC.

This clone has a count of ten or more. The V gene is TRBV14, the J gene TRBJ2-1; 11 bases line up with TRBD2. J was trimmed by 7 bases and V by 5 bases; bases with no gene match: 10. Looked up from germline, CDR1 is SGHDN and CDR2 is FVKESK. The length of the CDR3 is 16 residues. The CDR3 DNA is TGTGCCAGCAGCAGGGGACTAGCGGTCGTAATGAATGAGCAGTTCTTC. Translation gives CASSRGLAVVMNEQFF.

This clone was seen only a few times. CDR3 in DNA: TGTGCCAGCAGCTTAGAAGTAGCGTCCTACGAGCAGTACTTC. It translates to CASSLEVASYEQYF. This chain uses TRBV7-2 with TRBJ2-7; possibly TRBD2 for D (5 bases). The germline CDR1 and CDR2 sequences are SGHTA and FQGNSA. The CDR3 is made up of 14 amino acids. V gave up 1 base and J gave up 1 base, with 8 bases separating them. The variable domain in full, completed from reference TRBV7-2 and TRBJ2-7, reads GAGVSQSPSNKVTEKGKDVELRCDPISGHTALYWYRQSLGQGLEFLIYFQGNSAPDKSGLPSDRFSAERTGGSVSTLTIQRTQQEDSAVYLCASSLEVASYEQYFGPGTRLTVT.

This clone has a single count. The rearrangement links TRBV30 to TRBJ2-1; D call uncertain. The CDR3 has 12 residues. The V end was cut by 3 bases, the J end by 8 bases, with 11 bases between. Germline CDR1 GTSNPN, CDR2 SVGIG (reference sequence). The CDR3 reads CAWRQKGDEQFF. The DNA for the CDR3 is TGTGCCTGGAGGCAAAAGGGCGATGAGCAGTTCTTC.

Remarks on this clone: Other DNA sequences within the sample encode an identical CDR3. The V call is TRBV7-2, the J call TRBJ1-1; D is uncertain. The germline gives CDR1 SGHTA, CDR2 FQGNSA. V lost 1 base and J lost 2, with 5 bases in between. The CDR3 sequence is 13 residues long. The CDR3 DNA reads TGTGCCAGCAGCTTAGGATCCAACACTGAAGCTTTCTTT. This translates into CASSLGSNTEAFF.

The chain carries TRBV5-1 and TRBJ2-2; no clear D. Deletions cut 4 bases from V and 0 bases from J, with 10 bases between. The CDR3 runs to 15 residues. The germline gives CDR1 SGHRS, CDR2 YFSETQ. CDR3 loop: CASSRTTSNTGELFF. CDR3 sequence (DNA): TGCGCCAGCAGCCGGACGACATCGAACACCGGGGAGCTGTTTTTT.

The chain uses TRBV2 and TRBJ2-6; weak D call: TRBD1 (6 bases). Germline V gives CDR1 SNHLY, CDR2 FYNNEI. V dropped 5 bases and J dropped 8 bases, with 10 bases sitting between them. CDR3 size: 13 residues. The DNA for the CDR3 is TGTGCCAGCAGTCAGCAGGGGCCCAACGTCCTGACTTTC. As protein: CASSQQGPNVLTF.

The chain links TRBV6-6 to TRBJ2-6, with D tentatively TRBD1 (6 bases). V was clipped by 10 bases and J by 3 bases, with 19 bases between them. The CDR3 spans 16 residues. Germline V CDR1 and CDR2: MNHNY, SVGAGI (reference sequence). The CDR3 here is CATTQGEADGANVLTF. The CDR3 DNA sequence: TGTGCCACCACACAGGGAGAGGCGGATGGGGCCAACGTCCTGACTTTC.

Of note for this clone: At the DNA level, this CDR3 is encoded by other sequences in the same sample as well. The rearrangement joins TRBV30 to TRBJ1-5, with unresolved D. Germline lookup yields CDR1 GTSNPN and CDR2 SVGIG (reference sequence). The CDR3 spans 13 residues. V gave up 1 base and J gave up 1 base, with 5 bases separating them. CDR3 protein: CAWSADSNQPQHF. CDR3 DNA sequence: TGTGCCTGGAGTGCGGACAGCAATCAGCCCCAGCATTTT.

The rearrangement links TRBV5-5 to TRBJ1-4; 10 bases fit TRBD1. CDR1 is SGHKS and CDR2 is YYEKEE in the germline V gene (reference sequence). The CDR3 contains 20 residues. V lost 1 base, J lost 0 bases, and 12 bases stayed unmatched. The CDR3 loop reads CASSLQFTLGQGSTNEKLFF. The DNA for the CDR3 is TGTGCCAGCAGCTTGCAATTCACTTTGGGACAGGGGTCAACTAATGAAAAACTGTTTTTT.

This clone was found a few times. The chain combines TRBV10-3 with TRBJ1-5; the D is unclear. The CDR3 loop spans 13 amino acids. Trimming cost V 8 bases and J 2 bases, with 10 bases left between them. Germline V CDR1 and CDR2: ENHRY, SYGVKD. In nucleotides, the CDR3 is TGTGCCATCGGGGAGCCAGGCAATCAGCCCCAGCATTTT. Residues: CAIGEPGNQPQHF.

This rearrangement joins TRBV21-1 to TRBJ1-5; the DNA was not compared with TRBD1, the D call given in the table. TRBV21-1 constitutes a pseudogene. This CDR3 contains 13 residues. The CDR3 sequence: CASSWGPHSPQHF. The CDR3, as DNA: TGTGCCAGCAGTTGGGGGCCTCATTCACCCCAGCATTTT.

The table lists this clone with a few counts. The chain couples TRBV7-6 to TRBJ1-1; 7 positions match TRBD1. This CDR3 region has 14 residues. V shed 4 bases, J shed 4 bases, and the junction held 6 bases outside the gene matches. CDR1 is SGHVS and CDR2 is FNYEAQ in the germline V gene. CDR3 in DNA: TGTGCCAGCAGCTCAAACAGGGGAGGCACTGAAGCTTTCTTT. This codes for CASSSNRGGTEAFF.

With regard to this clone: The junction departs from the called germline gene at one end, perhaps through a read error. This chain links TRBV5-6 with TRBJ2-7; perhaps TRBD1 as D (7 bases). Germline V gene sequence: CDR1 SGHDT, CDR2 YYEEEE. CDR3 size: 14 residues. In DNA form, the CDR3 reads TGTGCCAGCACCCGCGGGACAGTCTCCTACGAGCGGTACTTC. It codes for CASTRGTVSYERYF.

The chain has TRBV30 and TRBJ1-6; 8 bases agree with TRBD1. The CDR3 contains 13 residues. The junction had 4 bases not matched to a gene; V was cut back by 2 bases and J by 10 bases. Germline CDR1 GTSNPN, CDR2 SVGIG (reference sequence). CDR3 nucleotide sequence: TGTGCCTGGAGTCCGGACAGGGACTCACCCCTCCACTTT. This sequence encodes CAWSPDRDSPLHF.

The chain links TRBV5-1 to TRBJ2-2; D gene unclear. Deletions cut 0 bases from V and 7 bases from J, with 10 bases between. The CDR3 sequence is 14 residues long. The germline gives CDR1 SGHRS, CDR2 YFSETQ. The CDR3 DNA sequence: TGCGCCAGCAGCTTGGGAGCTGAACTCGGGGAGCTGTTTTTT. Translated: CASSLGAELGELFF.

CDR3 region: CASSPGTNNEQFF. The CDR3, as DNA: TGTGCCAGCAGCCCGGGGACAAACAATGAGCAGTTCTTC. The V and J genes are TRBV11-2 and TRBJ2-1; D is perhaps TRBD1 (6 bases). The CDR3 is 13 residues long. Per the germline V gene, CDR1 is SGHAT and CDR2 is FQNNGV. With 5 bases removed from V and 5 bases from J, the gap between germline ends came to 10 bases.